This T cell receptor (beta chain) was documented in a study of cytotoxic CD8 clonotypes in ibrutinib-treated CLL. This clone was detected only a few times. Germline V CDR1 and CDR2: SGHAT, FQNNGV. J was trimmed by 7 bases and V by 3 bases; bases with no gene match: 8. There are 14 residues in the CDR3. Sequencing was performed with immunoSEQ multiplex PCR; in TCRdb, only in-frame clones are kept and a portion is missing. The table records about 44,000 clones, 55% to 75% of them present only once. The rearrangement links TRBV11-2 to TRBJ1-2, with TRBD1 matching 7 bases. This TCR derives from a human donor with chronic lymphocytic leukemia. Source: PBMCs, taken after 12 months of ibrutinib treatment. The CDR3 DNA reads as TGTGCCAGCAGCTTTGGGGGCAGGGGGATTGGCTACACCTTC. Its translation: CASSFGGRGIGYTF.